The clone carrying this TCR beta chain appeared once. The data originate from a study of shared clonotypes between healthy human individuals. The table came from immunoSEQ multiplex PCR; TCRdb's copy has only in-frame clones and leaves some out. The sample carries some 1,600,000 clones, around 98% recorded once. Trimming cost V 0 bases and J 10 bases, with 9 bases left between them. Per the germline V gene, CDR1 is MNHNS and CDR2 is SASEGT. The CDR3 covers 12 residues. Donors comprised healthy HIV-negative adults lacking recent acute infections or vaccinations. Sequenced: naive CD4+ T cells sorted from blood. Described subset: CD45RA+ positively selected. J is TRBJ1-2 and V is TRBV6-1; D is possibly TRBD1 (6 bases). This receptor was taken from a man aged 25 to 40 in good health. CDR3 protein: CASSEAGALYTF. In nucleotides, the CDR3 is TGTGCCAGCAGTGAAGCGGGGGCTCTCTACACCTTC.